These 21 T cell receptor beta chains originate from one sample sequenced in a study of T cell changes during pregnancy in multiple sclerosis. The protocol was immunoSEQ multiplex PCR, while the TCRdb copy is restricted to in-frame clones and leaves out a portion. Here the sample spans fewer than 70,000 clones, approximately 91% being singletons. The source material was peripheral blood, sampled in the third trimester of pregnancy. The receptors originated from a female donor with multiple sclerosis, enrolled in a pregnancy study.

V usage is TRBV28 and J usage is TRBJ1-2, with 11 bases fitting TRBD1. The CDR3 extends over 13 amino acids. V was clipped by 8 bases and J by 7 bases; unmatched bases: 6. Germline CDR1 reads MDHEN; CDR2 reads SYDVKM. The CDR3: CASSPGQGGGYTF. The CDR3 nucleotides are TGTGCCAGCTCGCCGGGACAGGGGGGTGGCTACACCTTC.

V is TRBV11-2 and J is TRBJ1-3; D gene ambiguous. V was shortened by 1 base and J by 2 bases, with 9 bases between the two germline ends. Germline CDR1 SGHAT, CDR2 FQNNGV. CDR3 length equals 15 residues. CDR3 loop: CASSLVIGAGNTIYF. CDR3 nucleotide sequence: TGTGCCAGCAGCTTAGTTATAGGAGCTGGAAACACCATATATTTT. Complete variable domain (other parts from reference TRBV11-2 and TRBJ1-3): EAGVAQSPRYKIIEKRQSVAFWCNPISGHATLYWYQQILGQGPKLLIQFQNNGVVDDSQLPKDRFSAERLKGVDSTLKIQPAKLEDSAVYLCASSLVIGAGNTIYFGEGSWLTVV.

The gene calls are TRBV29-1 and TRBJ2-1, with TRBD2 matching 10 bases. The CDR3 contains 15 residues. The germline V gene encodes CDR1 SQVTM and CDR2 ANQGSEA. After removal of 5 bases from V and 2 bases from J, the junction contained 6 bases not matched to a gene. The CDR3 coding sequence is TGCAGCGTTTCTCTAGCGGGGGTGACCTACAATGAGCAGTTCTTC. Its translation: CSVSLAGVTYNEQFF.

In DNA, the CDR3 is TGTGCCAGCAGCCAAGTCCCCTCTTACACTGAAGCTTTCTTT. Its protein is CASSQVPSYTEAFF. J is TRBJ1-1 and V is TRBV14, with D unclear. With 1 base removed from V and 3 bases from J, the gap between germline ends came to 9 bases. The CDR3 is 14 amino acids. The germline gives CDR1 SGHDN, CDR2 FVKESK.

Note on this clone: The DNA is omitted, as the CDR3 cannot be located on it reliably, and the CDR3 follows TCRdb's listing. J is TRBJ1-1 and V is TRBV28; the DNA was not used to check the table's D call, TRBD1. The CDR3 is 13 residues long, counting both termini. CDR1 is MDHEN and CDR2 is SYDVKM in the germline V gene. The CDR3 sequence: CASSFFWGTGSFF.

Note on this clone: Its ends do not fully match the called genes, so a read error is possible. The rearrangement links TRBV2 to TRBJ1-5; TRBD1 might be the D (6 bases). The CDR3 runs 16 residues. Germline CDR1 is SNHLY and CDR2 is FYNNEI. CDR3 amino acids: CASSAKTGSSDQPQHF. The CDR3 bases are TGTGCCAGCAGTGCCAAAACAGGGAGTAGCGATCAGCCCCAGCATTTT. The full variable domain, with the rest looked up from reference TRBV2 and TRBJ1-5, is EPEVTQTPSHQVTQMGQEVILRCVPISNHLYFYWYRQILGQKVEFLVSFYNNEISEKSEIFDDQFSVERPDGSNFTLKIRSTKLEDSAMYFCASSAKTGSSDQPQHFGDGTRLSIL.

J is TRBJ2-7 and V is TRBV10-1; unclear D gene. Trimming removed 0 bases at V and 3 bases at J, with 9 bases between. CDR1 is WNHNN, CDR2 SYGVQD, per germline (reference sequence). This CDR3 is built from 14 residues. CDR3 nucleotides: TGCGCCAGCAGTGAGTCGCCGCTACTCTACGAGCAGTACTTC. Its protein product is CASSESPLLYEQYF.

The chain links TRBV5-5 to TRBJ2-2; possibly TRBD2 for D (5 bases). Germline CDR1 is SGHKS and CDR2 is YYEKEE (reference sequence). The CDR3 length is 19 residues. V lost 2 bases and J lost 0, with 20 bases in between. The CDR3 DNA reads TGTGCCAGCAGCTTTGATGAGCTGGAGGCATATACGAACACCGGGGAGCTGTTTTTT. This sequence encodes CASSFDELEAYTNTGELFF.

This rearrangement joins TRBV2 to TRBJ1-4; tentative D call: TRBD1 (6 bases). The CDR3 consists of 14 residues. V lost 5 bases and J lost 7, with 14 bases in between. Germline V CDR1 and CDR2: SNHLY, FYNNEI. Here the CDR3 reads CASSQQGFGEKLFF. The CDR3 nucleotides are TGTGCCAGCAGTCAACAGGGTTTTGGTGAAAAACTGTTTTTT.

This clone showed up just once. The chain combines TRBV11-2 with TRBJ1-5, with D perhaps matching TRBD1 (6 bases). This CDR3 spans 16 amino acids. Germline V CDR1 and CDR2: SGHAT, FQNNGV. With 1 base removed from V and 11 bases from J, the gap between germline ends came to 21 bases. This CDR3 reads CASSLGRTGKRGSQHF. The DNA of the CDR3 is TGTGCCAGCAGCTTAGGAAGGACCGGGAAGAGGGGGTCCCAGCATTTT.

The chain employs TRBV6-5 and TRBJ1-5; TRBD1 might be the D (5 bases). The V gene's germline CDR1 is MNHEY and CDR2 SVGAGI. Trimming removed 7 bases from V and 7 bases from J, with 14 bases in between. The CDR3 runs 13 residues. This chain's CDR3 is CASNPWGDQPQHF. Here the CDR3 DNA reads TGTGCCAGCAACCCCTGGGGGGACCAGCCCCAGCATTTT.

The gene calls are TRBV28 and TRBJ2-6; 11 nucleotides align to TRBD1. This CDR3 contains 19 residues. Germline lookup yields CDR1 MDHEN and CDR2 SYDVKM. The trim removed 2 bases at V and 0 bases at J, leaving 6 bases unmatched. CDR3 residues: CASSLGLGTGGSGANVLTF. Here the CDR3 DNA reads TGTGCCAGCAGTTTAGGGCTCGGGACAGGGGGCTCTGGGGCCAACGTCCTGACTTTC.

In the case of this clone: Other DNA sequences from this sample encode an identical CDR3 as well. This chain connects TRBV15 to TRBJ2-3; D is uncertain. CDR3 length equals 13 residues. Per germline, CDR1 LNHNV and CDR2 YYDKDF (reference sequence). V lost 0 bases to trimming and J lost 6 bases, with 7 bases between them. The CDR3 nucleotides are TGTGCCACCAGCAGAGATCGTCGGGATACGCAGTATTTT. Translating it yields CATSRDRRDTQYF.

The V call is TRBV6-1, the J call TRBJ1-4; D remains ambiguous. Germline V gene data show CDR1 as MNHNS and CDR2 as SASEGT. The V and J ends lost 9 bases and 7 bases respectively, with 15 bases between them. The CDR3 contains 13 residues. For the CDR3, the DNA is TGTGCCAGTGTCCGGGAATGGGGTGAAAAACTGTTTTTT. This sequence encodes CASVREWGEKLFF.

This chain uses TRBV9 with TRBJ1-6; no reliable D call. CDR1 and CDR2 from the germline V gene are SGDLS and YYNGEE. The CDR3 loop spans 14 amino acids. V was trimmed by 2 bases and J by 0 bases, leaving 3 bases between them. The CDR3 nucleotides read TGTGCCAGCAGCGTGAGCTCCTATAATTCACCCCTCCACTTT. Translation: CASSVSSYNSPLHF.

The V gene is TRBV28, the J gene TRBJ1-6, with TRBD1 matching 7 bases. V lost 5 bases to trimming and J lost 6 bases; unmatched junction nucleotides: 4. CDR3 length equals 14 residues. The V gene's germline CDR1 is MDHEN and CDR2 SYDVKM. CDR3 bases: TGTGCCAGCAGTCCGGGACAGAGTAATTCACCCCTCCACTTT. It translates to CASSPGQSNSPLHF.

The CDR3 bases are TGTGCCAGCAGTGAAAGCGCCGGGACAGGGGGTGGGAATGAGCAGTTCTTC. It codes for CASSESAGTGGGNEQFF. The chain employs TRBV25-1 and TRBJ2-1, with TRBD1 matching over 11 bases. In germline, CDR1 is MGHDK, CDR2 SYGVNS. J was trimmed by 7 bases and V by 2 bases; bases with no gene match: 10. This CDR3 comprises 17 residues.

This clone has at least ten counts. This chain joins TRBV2 and TRBJ1-1; D is undetermined. V lost 8 bases to trimming and J lost 2 bases, with 15 bases between them. This CDR3 has 14 amino acids. Per germline, CDR1 SNHLY and CDR2 FYNNEI. DNA of the CDR3: TGTGCCAGCTGCTTAACCCGGTCTAACACTGAAGCTTTCTTT. This sequence encodes CASCLTRSNTEAFF. The complete variable domain, with remaining parts taken from reference TRBV2 and TRBJ1-1, reads EPEVTQTPSHQVTQMGQEVILRCVPISNHLYFYWYRQILGQKVEFLVSFYNNEISEKSEIFDDQFSVERPDGSNFTLKIRSTKLEDSAMYFCASCLTRSNTEAFFGQGTRLTVV.

V and J are TRBV5-1 and TRBJ1-4; TRBD1 is a possible D gene (5 bases). The CDR3 spans 14 residues. Germline CDR1 SGHRS, CDR2 YFSETQ. The V gene lost 0 bases and the J gene lost 6 bases, with 9 bases spanning the gap. The CDR3 sequence is CASSLEGWDEKLFF. The CDR3 region has the DNA TGCGCCAGCAGCTTGGAGGGGTGGGATGAAAAACTGTTTTTT. The whole variable domain, filled in from reference TRBV5-1 and TRBJ1-4, reads KAGVTQTPRYLIKTRGQQVTLSCSPISGHRSVSWYQQTPGQGLQFLFEYFSETQRNKGNFPGRFSGRQFSNSRSEMNVSTLELGDSALYLCASSLEGWDEKLFFGSGTQLSVL.

In its sample, this clone was seen once. CDR3 nucleotide sequence: TGTGCCAGCAGCTTAGCCGGGGGGGGCGCTTATAACTATGGCTACACCTTC. Protein: CASSLAGGGAYNYGYTF. The V gene is TRBV7-2, the J gene TRBJ1-2; TRBD1 might be the D (6 bases). The CDR3 sequence is 17 residues long. The germline CDR1 and CDR2 sequences are SGHTA and FQGNSA. Trimming took 0 bases from V and 1 from J, leaving 15 bases between them.

The chain has TRBV7-6 and TRBJ1-1; D perhaps matches TRBD1 (5 bases). V lost 5 bases, J lost 4 bases, and 14 bases lay in between. The CDR3 totals 14 residues. Germline loops: CDR1 SGHVS, CDR2 FNYEAQ. CDR3 in amino acids: CASSPQVTSTEAFF. The CDR3 coding sequence is TGTGCCAGCAGCCCACAGGTTACCAGCACTGAAGCTTTCTTT.